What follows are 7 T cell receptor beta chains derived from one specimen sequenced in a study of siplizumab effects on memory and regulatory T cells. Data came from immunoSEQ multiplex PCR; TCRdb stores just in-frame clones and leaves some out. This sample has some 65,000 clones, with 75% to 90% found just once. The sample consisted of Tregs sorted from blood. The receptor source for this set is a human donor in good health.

CDR3 DNA: TGTGCCAGTAGTATAGGCCGTTCTGGAAACACCATATATTTT. Encoded protein: CASSIGRSGNTIYF. This chain connects TRBV19 to TRBJ1-3; D ambiguous. Germline CDR1 is LNHDA and CDR2 is SQIVND (reference sequence). This CDR3 has 14 residues. V was cut by 1 base and J by 1 base, with 5 bases left in between.

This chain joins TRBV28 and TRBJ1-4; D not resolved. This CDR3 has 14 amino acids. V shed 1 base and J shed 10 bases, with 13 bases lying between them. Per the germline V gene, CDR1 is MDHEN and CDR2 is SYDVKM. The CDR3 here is CASSLFQYSGKLFF. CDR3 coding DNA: TGTGCCAGCAGTTTATTCCAGTACAGTGGAAAACTGTTTTTT.

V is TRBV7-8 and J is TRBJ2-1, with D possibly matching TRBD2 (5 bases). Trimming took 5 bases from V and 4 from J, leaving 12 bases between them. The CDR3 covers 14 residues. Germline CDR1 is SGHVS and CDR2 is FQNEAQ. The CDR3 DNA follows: TGTGCCAGCAGCCCCGCGGACTTTTACAATGAGCAGTTCTTC. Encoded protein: CASSPADFYNEQFF.

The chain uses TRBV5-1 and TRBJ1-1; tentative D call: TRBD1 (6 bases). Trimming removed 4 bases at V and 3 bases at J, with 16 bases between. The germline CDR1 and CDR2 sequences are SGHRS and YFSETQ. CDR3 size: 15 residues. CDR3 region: CASSPMRGGDTEAFF. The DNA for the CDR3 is TGCGCCAGCAGCCCCATGAGGGGGGGGGACACTGAAGCTTTCTTT.

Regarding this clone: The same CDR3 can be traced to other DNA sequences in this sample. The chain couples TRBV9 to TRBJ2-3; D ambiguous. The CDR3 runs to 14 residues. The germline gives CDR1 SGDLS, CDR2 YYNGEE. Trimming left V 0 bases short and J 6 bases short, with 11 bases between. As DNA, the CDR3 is TGTGCCAGCAGCGTAGGACCGACCGTGGATACGCAGTATTTT. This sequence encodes CASSVGPTVDTQYF.

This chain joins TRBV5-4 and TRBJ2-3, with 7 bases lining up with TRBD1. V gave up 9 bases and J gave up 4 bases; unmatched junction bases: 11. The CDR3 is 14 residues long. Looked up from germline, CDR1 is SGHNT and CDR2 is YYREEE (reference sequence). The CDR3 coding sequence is TGTGCCACCTACAGGGGAATAGGTGCAGATACGCAGTATTTT. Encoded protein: CATYRGIGADTQYF.

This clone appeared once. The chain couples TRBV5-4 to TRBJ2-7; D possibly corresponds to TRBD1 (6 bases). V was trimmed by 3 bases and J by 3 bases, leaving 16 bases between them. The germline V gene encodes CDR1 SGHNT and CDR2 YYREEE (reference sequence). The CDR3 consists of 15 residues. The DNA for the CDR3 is TGTGCCAGCAGCTCCGACCGGACAGTATTCTACGAGCAGTACTTC. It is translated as CASSSDRTVFYEQYF.